These 15 T cell receptor beta chains originate from one sample sequenced in a study of cytomegalovirus exposure and HLA in healthy donors. Primers: 60 Vbeta forward and 13 Jbeta reverse. Data came from immunoSEQ multiplex PCR; TCRdb stores just in-frame clones and leaves some out. The table has about 170,000 clones, about four fifths seen once. The sequenced sample consisted of PBMCs. These receptors were taken from a woman between 18 and 29 years old in good health and CMV-seronegative.

The chain links TRBV19 to TRBJ2-5, with a weak D call TRBD1 (6 bases). Looked up from germline, CDR1 is LNHDA and CDR2 is SQIVND (reference sequence). V was clipped by 3 bases and J by 2 bases, with 13 bases between them. The CDR3 totals 15 residues. CDR3 loop: CASSITGTFQETQYF. CDR3 nucleotide sequence: TGTGCCAGTAGTATCACCGGGACATTTCAAGAGACCCAGTACTTC.

The genes are TRBV2 and TRBJ1-5; 9 bases line up with TRBD1. Germline trimming cut 6 bases from V and 5 bases from J; bases unmatched to any gene: 8. The CDR3 covers 15 residues. Looked up from germline, CDR1 is SNHLY and CDR2 is FYNNEI. CDR3 in DNA: TGTGCCAGCAGAACGGGACAGGGAGACTATCAGCCCCAGCATTTT. Amino acid sequence: CASRTGQGDYQPQHF.

The V gene is TRBV5-1, the J gene TRBJ2-7, with D uncertain. With 3 bases removed from V and 5 bases from J, the gap between germline ends came to 21 bases. CDR1 is SGHRS and CDR2 is YFSETQ in the germline V gene. The CDR3 contains 16 residues. The CDR3 spells CASSSNAHTKKDEQYF. DNA for the CDR3: TGCGCCAGCAGCTCCAACGCCCACACAAAGAAAGACGAGCAGTACTTC.

V gene TRBV5-1 combines with J gene TRBJ2-1; D is unclear. The CDR3 spans 14 residues. Trimming pared 0 bases from V and 6 bases from J, leaving 10 bases between. Per germline, CDR1 SGHRS and CDR2 YFSETQ. The CDR3 coding sequence is TGCGCCAGCAGCTTGGAGGCAGACTCCAATGAGCAGTTCTTC. It specifies CASSLEADSNEQFF.

V gene TRBV6-1 combines with J gene TRBJ2-3, with D perhaps TRBD1 (6 bases). V lost 6 bases and J 0 bases, leaving 10 bases between the germline ends. The CDR3 spans 14 residues. Germline CDR1 MNHNS, CDR2 SASEGT. The DNA of the CDR3 is TGTGCCAGCAGAGGGGGAACCAGCACAGATACGCAGTATTTT. It specifies CASRGGTSTDTQYF.

The V gene is TRBV28, the J gene TRBJ2-7, with 14 bases aligning to TRBD2. The germline V gene encodes CDR1 MDHEN and CDR2 SYDVKM. V lost 5 bases to trimming and J lost 3 bases; unmatched junction nucleotides: 6. CDR3 length: 16 residues. DNA of the CDR3: TGTGCCAGCAGTCCCCCGGGGACTAGCGGGAGCTACGAGCAGTACTTC. This encodes CASSPPGTSGSYEQYF. Full variable domain (outside the CDR3, taken from reference TRBV28 and TRBJ2-7): DVKVTQSSRYLVKRTGEKVFLECVQDMDHENMFWYRQDPGLGLRLIYFSYDVKMKEKGDIPEGYSVSREKKERFSLILESASTNQTSMYLCASSPPGTSGSYEQYFGPGTRLTVT.

V gene TRBV6-6 combines with J gene TRBJ2-7; D is undetermined. CDR1 MNHNY and CDR2 SVGAGI come from the germline V gene (reference sequence). V was clipped by 2 bases and J by 2 bases, with 10 bases between them. The CDR3 totals 14 residues. The CDR3 reads CASSYGPATYEQYF. CDR3 sequence (DNA): TGTGCCAGCAGTTACGGGCCGGCGACCTACGAGCAGTACTTC.

The CDR3 region is CASSSPGTGTTEQYF. CDR3 in DNA: TGTGCCAGCAGCAGCCCCGGGACAGGGACGACCGAGCAGTACTTC. This rearrangement joins TRBV11-2 to TRBJ2-7; 9 bases line up with TRBD1. The trim removed 5 bases at V and 6 bases at J, leaving 11 bases unmatched. Per germline, CDR1 SGHAT and CDR2 FQNNGV. This CDR3 spans 15 amino acids.

Only a few counts were recorded for this clone. The germline gene is not matched at one end of the junction; a read error may be the cause. This chain uses TRBV7-7 with TRBJ2-3; TRBD2 matches at 12 bases. This CDR3 has 19 residues. Germline V CDR1 and CDR2: SSHAT, FNYEAQ (reference sequence). The CDR3 DNA sequence: TGTGCTAGCAGCTTGGTCTGCCTAGCGGGAGGGGGTGCGCCAGATACGCAGTATTTT. It translates to CASSLVCLAGGGAPDTQYF.

The chain links TRBV29-1 to TRBJ2-1, with a weak D call TRBD2 (6 bases). The V gene lost 4 bases and the J gene lost 0 bases, with 10 bases spanning the gap. CDR3 length: 14 residues. Germline CDR1 SQVTM, CDR2 ANQGSEA. The CDR3 region is CSVVAGSSYNEQFF. The CDR3 DNA follows: TGCAGCGTTGTTGCGGGGAGCTCCTACAATGAGCAGTTCTTC.

The V and J genes are TRBV19 and TRBJ2-5, with D perhaps matching TRBD2 (5 bases). Trimming shortened V by 3 bases and J by 4 bases, and 9 bases separated the two germline ends. Germline V gene sequence: CDR1 LNHDA, CDR2 SQIVND (reference sequence). The CDR3 has 13 residues. The CDR3 DNA is TGTGCCAGTAGTATTAGCGTGGGAGAGACCCAGTACTTC. Its protein is CASSISVGETQYF.

The CDR3 DNA reads as TGTGCCAGCAGTGACTCCGGACAGGGGAGGGCAACTAATGAAAAACTGTTTTTT. Protein product: CASSDSGQGRATNEKLFF. The V gene is TRBV25-1, the J gene TRBJ1-4; 9 nucleotides match TRBD1. With 3 bases clipped from V and 0 bases from J, the junction kept 8 bases outside the gene matches. From germline, CDR1 is MGHDK and CDR2 SYGVNS. The CDR3 is made up of 18 amino acids.

The V and J genes are TRBV6-6 and TRBJ2-7; D may be TRBD2 (7 bases). Trimming left V 8 bases short and J 2 bases short, with 16 bases between. In germline, CDR1 is MNHNY, CDR2 SVGAGI (reference sequence). The CDR3 spans 14 residues. Here the CDR3 reads CASGGRESTYEQYF. The CDR3 DNA follows: TGTGCCAGCGGGGGGCGGGAGTCAACCTACGAGCAGTACTTC.

J is TRBJ1-3 and V is TRBV7-9; D uncertain. V was clipped by 1 base and J by 0 bases, with 13 bases between them. The CDR3 runs to 17 residues. Germline V gene data show CDR1 as SEHNR and CDR2 as FQNEAQ (reference sequence). The CDR3 nucleotides are TGTGCCAGCAGCTTAGGGTCAGGCGAATCCTCTGGAAACACCATATATTTT. Its translation is CASSLGSGESSGNTIYF.

This clone came up a few times. The genes are TRBV15 and TRBJ1-2; tentative D call: TRBD1 (5 bases). CDR3 length: 11 residues. Trimming shortened V by 8 bases and J by 4 bases, and 8 bases separated the two germline ends. Germline V CDR1 and CDR2: LNHNV, YYDKDF (reference sequence). Here the CDR3 reads CATLGLYGYTF. The DNA of the CDR3 is TGTGCCACCTTGGGACTCTATGGCTACACCTTC.